Below, one T cell receptor (beta chain) is given with its context. The data belong to a study of blood T cell repertoires in COVID-19. CDR1 MDHEN and CDR2 SYDVKM come from the germline V gene. Unmatched junction bases numbered 18, after V lost 5 bases and J lost 3 bases. CDR3 length equals 18 residues. The repertoire was sequenced with immunoSEQ multiplex PCR; TCRdb's copy has only in-frame clones and lacks some. The sample contains 200,000 to 250,000 clones, less than 90% of which appear only once. Sequencing was performed on peripheral blood. The receptor was isolated from a man aged 60 to 75 with acute or convalescent COVID-19. This sequence joins TRBV28 and TRBJ2-7; 8 bases are shared with TRBD1. CDR3 protein: CASSPPRVGTGNVYEQYF. The CDR3, as DNA: TGTGCCAGCAGTCCCCCCCGTGTCGGGACAGGTAATGTCTACGAGCAGTACTTC.